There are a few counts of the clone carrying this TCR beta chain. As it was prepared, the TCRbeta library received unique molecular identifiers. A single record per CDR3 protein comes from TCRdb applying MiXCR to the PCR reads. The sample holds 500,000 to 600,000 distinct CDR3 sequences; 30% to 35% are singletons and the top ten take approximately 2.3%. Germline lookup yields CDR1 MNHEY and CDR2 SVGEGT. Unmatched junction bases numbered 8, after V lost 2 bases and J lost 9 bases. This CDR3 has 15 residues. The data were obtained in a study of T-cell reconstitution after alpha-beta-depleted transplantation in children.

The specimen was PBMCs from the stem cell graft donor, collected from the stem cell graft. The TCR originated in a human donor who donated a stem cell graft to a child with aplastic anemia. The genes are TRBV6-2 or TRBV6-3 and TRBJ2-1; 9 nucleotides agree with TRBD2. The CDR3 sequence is CASSYASSGTVEQFF. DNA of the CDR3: TGTGCCAGCAGTTACGCGTCTAGCGGGACGGTTGAGCAGTTCTTC.